This T cell receptor beta chain stems from a study of monozygotic twins with inflammatory bowel disease. Germline V gene lookup returns CDR1 MNHEY and CDR2 SVGAGI. The CDR3 sequence is 13 residues long. TCRdb reprocessed the 5' RACE reads and stores each CDR3 protein as one record, lacking DNA. This sample's table reports over 130,000 distinct CDR3 sequences. The chain recombines TRBV6-5 with TRBJ1-2. This TCR came from a human donor with ulcerative colitis or Crohn's disease, or a healthy co-twin of an affected twin (not recorded which). Sequenced input: blood. Here the CDR3 reads CASSMTANYGYTF.